The 8 T cell receptor beta chains in this list originate from one sample, sequenced in a study of post-analysis software for immune sequencing data. The authors incorporated unique molecular identifiers into the TCR beta cDNA libraries. TCRdb used MiXCR to reprocess the PCR reads, holding one entry per CDR3 protein. This table has around 150,000 distinct CDR3 sequences, 36% appearing once. Source: blood, taken after autologous hematopoietic stem cell transplantation. All receptors derive from a girl aged 10 to 17 with multiple sclerosis.

This clonotype was observed a handful of times. The chain uses TRBV24-1 and TRBJ2-1; TRBD2 agrees at 9 bases. The CDR3 has 16 amino acids. V lost 7 bases to trimming and J lost 3 bases; unmatched junction nucleotides: 9. Germline lookup yields CDR1 KGHDR and CDR2 SFDVKD. The DNA of the CDR3 is TGTGCCACCAGAATTTTCGGAGCGGGAGGCTACAATGAGCAGTTCTTC. Protein product: CATRIFGAGGYNEQFF.

The chain carries TRBV7-2 and TRBJ2-3; 8 nucleotides align to TRBD2. V trimming: 2 bases; J trimming: 3 bases; junction bases outside the gene matches: 7. Germline-derived CDR1 and CDR2 are SGHTA and FQGNSA. The CDR3 loop spans 16 amino acids. This chain's CDR3 is CASSLQAGAFTDTQYF. The CDR3 DNA sequence: TGTGCCAGCAGCTTACAAGCGGGGGCCTTTACAGATACGCAGTATTTT. Filled out from reference TRBV7-2 and TRBJ2-3, the complete variable domain reads GAGVSQSPSNKVTEKGKDVELRCDPISGHTALYWYRQSLGQGLEFLIYFQGNSAPDKSGLPSDRFSAERTGGSVSTLTIQRTQQEDSAVYLCASSLQAGAFTDTQYFGPGTRLTVL.

Only a few counts were recorded for this clonotype. The V gene is TRBV10-2, the J gene TRBJ1-4; D is perhaps TRBD1 (5 bases). V shed 6 bases and J shed 5 bases, with 22 bases lying between them. The V gene's germline CDR1 is WSHSY and CDR2 SAAADI. This CDR3 comprises 17 residues. CDR3 residues: CASSHNLGRGPNEKLFF. CDR3 nucleotides: TGCGCCAGCAGCCATAACCTGGGGAGGGGCCCAAATGAAAAACTGTTTTTT.

The V call is TRBV24-1, the J call TRBJ2-1; D not certain. This CDR3 has 13 residues. Trimming removed 4 bases from V and 10 bases from J, with 13 bases in between. Per the germline V gene, CDR1 is KGHDR and CDR2 is SFDVKD. CDR3 DNA sequence: TGTGCCACCAGTGACCCGGGTACATCAGAGCAGTTCTTC. As protein: CATSDPGTSEQFF.

A word on this clonotype: The germline gene is not matched at one end of the junction; a read error may be the cause. V gene TRBV7-7 combines with J gene TRBJ2-3; maybe TRBD2 (6 bases). This CDR3 is built from 16 residues. Germline CDR1 SSHAT, CDR2 FNYEAQ (reference sequence). The chain's CDR3 is CASSRGLSLSTDTQYF. The CDR3 DNA reads as TGTGCTAGCAGTCGAGGACTATCTCTTAGCACAGATACGCAGTATTTT. Supplemented by reference TRBV7-7 and TRBJ2-3, the full variable domain reads GAGVSQSPRYKVTKRGQDVTLRCDPISSHATLYWYQQALGQGPEFLTYFNYEAQPDKSGLPSDRFSAERPEGSISTLTIQRTEQRDSAMYRCASSRGLSLSTDTQYFGPGTRLTVL.

The chain combines TRBV6-1 with TRBJ1-1, with 10 bases identical to TRBD1. Germline V lookup: CDR1 MNHNS, CDR2 SASEGT. The CDR3 has 14 amino acids. V was clipped by 6 bases and J by 10 bases; unmatched bases: 11. CDR3 nucleotide sequence: TGTGCCAGCAGCCCTGACCGGGACAGGGGTCGAGCTTTCTTT. It translates to CASSPDRDRGRAFF.

The chain employs TRBV5-6 and TRBJ2-3; 7 positions agree with TRBD2. Looked up from germline, CDR1 is SGHDT and CDR2 is YYEEEE. The CDR3 consists of 15 residues. With 8 bases clipped from V and 2 bases from J, the junction kept 11 bases outside the gene matches. CDR3 sequence: CASKPRDYSTDTQYF. The CDR3 DNA sequence: TGTGCCAGTAAACCACGGGACTACTCCACAGATACGCAGTATTTT.

The V and J genes are TRBV6-2 or TRBV6-3 and TRBJ1-5, with D perhaps matching TRBD1 (5 bases). Trimming removed 0 bases from V and 1 base from J, with 13 bases in between. Germline V gene sequence: CDR1 MNHEY, CDR2 SVGEGT. The CDR3 is 17 residues long. The chain's CDR3 is CASSYSNPRESNQPQHF. The CDR3 nucleotides are TGTGCCAGCAGTTACTCGAATCCCAGGGAGAGCAATCAGCCCCAGCATTTT.